This is a list of T cell receptor beta chains from one sample in a study of OX40 agonist ivuxolimab in advanced cancers. TCRdb's copy holds only in-frame clones and misses some; the assay was immunoSEQ multiplex PCR. The table lists more than 45,000 clones, around 77% of them singletons, with roughly 2% in the top ten. The sample consisted of CD4+ or CD8+ T cells sorted from blood, taken in a trial of the OX40 agonist ivuxolimab. These receptors all stem from an adult with an advanced solid tumor such as melanoma, head and neck, liver or kidney cancer. CDR3s include the opening cysteine and the closing phenylalanine or tryptophan. A D gene is named only where the DNA matches it firmly. Size is omitted from some rows. Given values are once, few, many or a class for expanded clones.

CDR3nt: TGTGCCAGCAGCTTAGCACTGGGGAACACTGAAGCTTTCTTT
CDR3aa: CASSLALGNTEAFF
v_gene: TRBV7-9
j_gene: TRBJ1-1
abundance: -
d_gene: -

CDR3nt: TGTGCCAGCAGCGACCGGACAGGCTCCTATGGCTACACCTTC
CDR3aa: CASSDRTGSYGYTF
v_gene: TRBV2
j_gene: TRBJ1-2
abundance: -
d_gene: TRBD1

CDR3nt: TGTGCCAGCAGTTTCCGAGATACGCAGTATTTT
CDR3aa: CASSFRDTQYF
v_gene: TRBV6-5
j_gene: TRBJ2-3
abundance: -
d_gene: -

CDR3nt: TGTGCCAGCAGCCAAGATCTTGGGTCTTACCCGGGCACTGAAGCTTTCTTT
CDR3aa: CASSQDLGSYPGTEAFF
v_gene: TRBV4-2
j_gene: TRBJ1-1
abundance: -
d_gene: -

CDR3nt: TGTGCCAGCAGCACGACACAGGGGGCTGACTATGGCTACACCTTC
CDR3aa: CASSTTQGADYGYTF
v_gene: TRBV28
j_gene: TRBJ1-2
abundance: -
d_gene: TRBD1

CDR3nt: TGTGCCAGCAGCTTTACAGGGGGACAGGATTCACCCCTCCACTTT
CDR3aa: CASSFTGGQDSPLHF
v_gene: TRBV5-6
j_gene: TRBJ1-6
abundance: -
d_gene: TRBD1

CDR3nt: TGTGCCACCAGTTCCGGCGGCGGGCAGTTATCACCCCTCCACTTT
CDR3aa: CATSSGGGQLSPLHF
v_gene: TRBV19
j_gene: TRBJ1-6
abundance: -
d_gene: -

CDR3nt: TGTGCCATCAGAGGGACTAGCGGGATTCTTGATACGCAGTATTTT
CDR3aa: CAIRGTSGILDTQYF
v_gene: TRBV10-3
j_gene: TRBJ2-3
abundance: -
d_gene: TRBD2

CDR3nt: TGCGCCAGCAAATCGACTAGCGGCTCCCACCGGAGGGCCTACAATGAGCAGTTCTTC
CDR3aa: CASKSTSGSHRRAYNEQFF
v_gene: TRBV4-1
j_gene: TRBJ2-1
abundance: -
d_gene: TRBD2

CDR3nt: TGTGCCAGTAGTACCCACAGGGGCTTCAGCTACACCTTC
CDR3aa: CASSTHRGFSYTF
v_gene: TRBV19
j_gene: TRBJ1-2
abundance: -
d_gene: TRBD1

CDR3nt: TGTGCCAGCAGCTTGGAGGGGGGCTCTGGGGCCAACGTCCTGACTTTC
CDR3aa: CASSLEGGSGANVLTF
v_gene: TRBV5-4
j_gene: TRBJ2-6
abundance: -
d_gene: -

CDR3nt: TGTGCCAGCTCACAACAGGCTAACACTGAAGCTTTCTTT
CDR3aa: CASSQQANTEAFF
v_gene: TRBV18
j_gene: TRBJ1-1
abundance: -
d_gene: -

CDR3nt: TGTGCCAGCAGTGAAGAAGGGTTGGACACTGAAGCTTTCTTT
CDR3aa: CASSEEGLDTEAFF
v_gene: TRBV6-1
j_gene: TRBJ1-1
abundance: -
d_gene: -

CDR3nt: TGTGCCAGCAGTGGGACTAGCGGGAGGGCCAGGGTTGAGCAGTTCTTC
CDR3aa: CASSGTSGRARVEQFF
v_gene: TRBV6-6
j_gene: TRBJ2-1
abundance: -
d_gene: TRBD2

CDR3nt: TGTGCCAGCAGCCAAAGGGGCCTTCGACGGGGCACAGATACGCAGTATTTT
CDR3aa: CASSQRGLRRGTDTQYF
v_gene: TRBV14
j_gene: TRBJ2-3
abundance: -
d_gene: -

CDR3nt: TGTGCCTGGAGTGCTTCAAGGATTAGCAATCAGCCCCAGCATTTT
CDR3aa: CAWSASRISNQPQHF
v_gene: TRBV30
j_gene: TRBJ1-5
abundance: -
d_gene: -

CDR3nt: TGTGCCAGCAACCCGGACAGGGGGGACCAGCCCCAGCATTTT
CDR3aa: CASNPDRGDQPQHF
v_gene: TRBV6-1
j_gene: TRBJ1-5
abundance: -
d_gene: TRBD1

CDR3nt: TGTGCCAGCTCCCAAGGGGATCTGGGCAAAAACATTCAGTACTTC
CDR3aa: CASSQGDLGKNIQYF
v_gene: TRBV18
j_gene: TRBJ2-4
abundance: -
d_gene: -

CDR3nt: TGTGCCTGGAGTCGACAGCATAGCAATCAGCCCCAGCATTTT
CDR3aa: CAWSRQHSNQPQHF
v_gene: TRBV30
j_gene: TRBJ1-5
abundance: -
d_gene: -

CDR3nt: TGTGCCAGCAGCTTAACGGGAGGGCCGTGGGATGAGCAGTTCTTC
CDR3aa: CASSLTGGPWDEQFF
v_gene: TRBV11-2
j_gene: TRBJ2-1
abundance: few
d_gene: TRBD2

CDR3nt: TGTGCCAGCAGTTACCCGACAGGGGTTCAGCCCCAGCATTTT
CDR3aa: CASSYPTGVQPQHF
v_gene: TRBV28
j_gene: TRBJ1-5
abundance: -
d_gene: TRBD1

CDR3nt: TGTGCCAGCTCTGCGGCAGGGGTCCACTCCTACGAGCAGTACTTC
CDR3aa: CASSAAGVHSYEQYF
v_gene: TRBV18
j_gene: TRBJ2-7
abundance: -
d_gene: -

CDR3nt: TGCGCCAGCAGCTTGGGGCAGGGTGGCTATGGCTACACCTTC
CDR3aa: CASSLGQGGYGYTF
v_gene: TRBV5-1
j_gene: TRBJ1-2
abundance: medium-sized
d_gene: -

CDR3nt: TGTGCCAGCAGCTTACTGGGACACCTAGGGAATGAGCAGTTCTTC
CDR3aa: CASSLLGHLGNEQFF
v_gene: TRBV7-6
j_gene: TRBJ2-1
abundance: -
d_gene: -

CDR3nt: TGTGCCAGTAGTATCGGGTTGGGGCAGGGTAACTACGAGCAGTACTTC
CDR3aa: CASSIGLGQGNYEQYF
v_gene: TRBV19
j_gene: TRBJ2-7
abundance: -
d_gene: -

CDR3nt: TGTGCCAGCAGGTCCTGGACAGGCCCGATCACAGATACGCAGTATTTT
CDR3aa: CASRSWTGPITDTQYF
v_gene: TRBV7-8
j_gene: TRBJ2-3
abundance: -
d_gene: TRBD1

CDR3nt: TGCGCCAGCACCGCAAGGGGGGTTAACACAGATACGCAGTATTTT
CDR3aa: CASTARGVNTDTQYF
v_gene: TRBV5-1
j_gene: TRBJ2-3
abundance: few
d_gene: -

CDR3nt: TGTGCCAGCTTCATAGGACAAACGAACACTGAAGCTTTCTTT
CDR3aa: CASFIGQTNTEAFF
v_gene: TRBV18
j_gene: TRBJ1-1
abundance: -
d_gene: -

CDR3nt: TGTGCCAGCAGCTCCGACGACGGCAATGAGCAGTTCTTC
CDR3aa: CASSSDDGNEQFF
v_gene: TRBV11-3
j_gene: TRBJ2-1
abundance: -
d_gene: -

CDR3nt: TGCGCCAGCAGCCAAGATCTGGACGGAGCTAACTATGGCTACACCTTC
CDR3aa: CASSQDLDGANYGYTF
v_gene: TRBV4-1
j_gene: TRBJ1-2
abundance: -
d_gene: -

CDR3nt: TGTGCCAGCAGCTTGTCAGCTGGCTACACCTTC
CDR3aa: CASSLSAGYTF
v_gene: TRBV5-4
j_gene: TRBJ1-2
abundance: -
d_gene: -

CDR3nt: TGTGCCAGCAGCGTAGGGGGAAGTGCAACTAATGAAAAACTGTTTTTT
CDR3aa: CASSVGGSATNEKLFF
v_gene: TRBV5-4
j_gene: TRBJ1-4
abundance: -
d_gene: -

CDR3nt: TGTGCCAGCAGTAATCGGCTTGGGAACGAGAATGGCTACACCTTC
CDR3aa: CASSNRLGNENGYTF
v_gene: TRBV2
j_gene: TRBJ1-2
abundance: -
d_gene: -

CDR3nt: TGTGCCAGCAGCGTGGATCTAGCGGGAGTACGAGAGACCCAGTACTTC
CDR3aa: CASSVDLAGVRETQYF
v_gene: TRBV7-9
j_gene: TRBJ2-5
abundance: once
d_gene: TRBD2

CDR3nt: TGCGCCAGCAGCTTGGAAGGCGCTAGCGGGAGCTACAATGAGCAGTTCTTC
CDR3aa: CASSLEGASGSYNEQFF
v_gene: TRBV5-1
j_gene: TRBJ2-1
abundance: -
d_gene: TRBD2

CDR3nt: TGTGCCTGGAGTGTACAGGGGTACGAGCAGTACTTC
CDR3aa: CAWSVQGYEQYF
v_gene: TRBV30
j_gene: TRBJ2-7
abundance: -
d_gene: TRBD1

CDR3nt: TGTGCCAGCAGCGTTAGCGGGAGGGCCGGCACCGGGGAGCTGTTTTTT
CDR3aa: CASSVSGRAGTGELFF
v_gene: TRBV9
j_gene: TRBJ2-2
abundance: -
d_gene: TRBD2

CDR3nt: TGTGCCTGGAGCAACACCGGGGAGCTGTTTTTT
CDR3aa: CAWSNTGELFF
v_gene: TRBV30
j_gene: TRBJ2-2
abundance: few
d_gene: -

CDR3nt: TGTGCCAGCAGTCCCCTACGACAGGCCTACGAGCAGTACTTC
CDR3aa: CASSPLRQAYEQYF
v_gene: TRBV2
j_gene: TRBJ2-7
abundance: -
d_gene: -

CDR3nt: TGTGCCTGGAGACCGATTGGAGGGACTAATGAAAAACTGTTTTTT
CDR3aa: CAWRPIGGTNEKLFF
v_gene: TRBV30
j_gene: TRBJ1-4
abundance: once
d_gene: -

CDR3nt: TGCGCCAGCAGCCCCGCCGGGACAGAAGTACTTGTAACTGAAGCTTTCTTT
CDR3aa: CASSPAGTEVLVTEAFF
v_gene: TRBV5-1
j_gene: TRBJ1-1
abundance: -
d_gene: TRBD1

CDR3nt: TGTGCCAGCCGCCGTCGGGCAGGGCTCATGAACACTGAAGCTTTCTTT
CDR3aa: CASRRRAGLMNTEAFF
v_gene: TRBV5-6
j_gene: TRBJ1-1
abundance: -
d_gene: -

CDR3nt: TGTGCCAGCAGTTACGGTGGGTCTAACTATGGCTACACCTTC
CDR3aa: CASSYGGSNYGYTF
v_gene: TRBV6-5
j_gene: TRBJ1-2
abundance: -
d_gene: -

CDR3nt: TGTGCCTGGAGTGTTGTGGAAAAACTGTTTTTT
CDR3aa: CAWSVVEKLFF
v_gene: TRBV30
j_gene: TRBJ1-4
abundance: -
d_gene: -

CDR3nt: TGTGCCAGCCACGCGGTAGGCTATGGCTACACCTTC
CDR3aa: CASHAVGYGYTF
v_gene: TRBV27
j_gene: TRBJ1-2
abundance: few
d_gene: -

CDR3nt: TGTGCCAGCAGCTTATCCCCCGGACTAGCGGGAAGCACAGATACGCAGTATTTT
CDR3aa: CASSLSPGLAGSTDTQYF
v_gene: TRBV7-3
j_gene: TRBJ2-3
abundance: -
d_gene: TRBD2

CDR3nt: TGTGCCAGCGGGGAGTATACGGAGACTGAAGCTTTCTTT
CDR3aa: CASGEYTETEAFF
v_gene: TRBV6-1
j_gene: TRBJ1-1
abundance: -
d_gene: -

CDR3nt: TGTGCCAGCAGCTTGGGGCAGTCGGGCTCCTACAATGAGCAGTTCTTC
CDR3aa: CASSLGQSGSYNEQFF
v_gene: TRBV11-3
j_gene: TRBJ2-1
abundance: -
d_gene: -

CDR3nt: TGTGCCAGCAGTAGAGACGGCGTAGCGTACAATGAGCAGTTCTTC
CDR3aa: CASSRDGVAYNEQFF
v_gene: TRBV6-5
j_gene: TRBJ2-1
abundance: once
d_gene: -

CDR3nt: TGCGCCAGCAGCTTGAGTAGCGGGAGGGCCAAGGATGAGCAGTTCTTC
CDR3aa: CASSLSSGRAKDEQFF
v_gene: TRBV5-1
j_gene: TRBJ2-1
abundance: -
d_gene: TRBD2

CDR3nt: TGTGCCAGTAGTACACAGGGGGCGGCCTATGGCTACACCTTC
CDR3aa: CASSTQGAAYGYTF
v_gene: TRBV19
j_gene: TRBJ1-2
abundance: -
d_gene: TRBD1

CDR3nt: TGCGCCAGCAGCCAAGAGAGACTAGCGGACAATGAGCAGTTCTTC
CDR3aa: CASSQERLADNEQFF
v_gene: TRBV4-1
j_gene: TRBJ2-1
abundance: once
d_gene: TRBD2

CDR3nt: TGTGCCAGCAGCGTCGTGGGCCCATCCTACGAGCAGTACTTC
CDR3aa: CASSVVGPSYEQYF
v_gene: TRBV7-2
j_gene: TRBJ2-7
abundance: -
d_gene: -

CDR3nt: TGTGCCAGCAGTTTGGCAGGGGTAAGCAATCAGCCCCAGCATTTT
CDR3aa: CASSLAGVSNQPQHF
v_gene: TRBV28
j_gene: TRBJ1-5
abundance: -
d_gene: -

CDR3nt: TGTGCCAGCAGCCCAACCTTTACAGGGATGAACACTGAAGCTTTCTTT
CDR3aa: CASSPTFTGMNTEAFF
v_gene: TRBV7-8
j_gene: TRBJ1-1
abundance: -
d_gene: -

CDR3nt: TGTGCCAGCAGCTTAGGGACTAGCGCCCGGGATACGCAGTATTTT
CDR3aa: CASSLGTSARDTQYF
v_gene: TRBV11-3
j_gene: TRBJ2-3
abundance: many
d_gene: TRBD2

CDR3nt: TGCGCCAGCAGCCCCCGGGGGACAGGGATCTACGAGCAGTACTTC
CDR3aa: CASSPRGTGIYEQYF
v_gene: TRBV5-1
j_gene: TRBJ2-7
abundance: -
d_gene: TRBD1

CDR3nt: TGTGCCGCCGGAACAGGGTTGGGCACTGAAGCTTTCTTT
CDR3aa: CAAGTGLGTEAFF
v_gene: TRBV19
j_gene: TRBJ1-1
abundance: -
d_gene: -

CDR3nt: TGCGCCAGCAGCGGACCTCAGACAGCAGATACGCAGTATTTT
CDR3aa: CASSGPQTADTQYF
v_gene: TRBV5-1
j_gene: TRBJ2-3
abundance: few
d_gene: -